Each of the 5 T cell receptor beta chains below was sequenced from the same sample in a study of blood T cells in healthy people across ages. It was with a sample-barcoded 5' primer and a J-beta primer mix that a second PCR of roughly 7 to 12 cycles was run. TCRdb called the 5' RACE reads again in MiXCR, with one record for every CDR3 protein. The table shows roughly 800,000 distinct CDR3 sequences, with 25% to 30% occurring only once. The same sample was also studied in work on T cells of mothers and their children.

Sequenced input: blood. These receptors came from a boy aged 10-17 years in good health.

The rearrangement uses TRBV2 and TRBJ2-4; tentatively, D is TRBD2 (6 bases). Germline lookup yields CDR1 SNHLY and CDR2 FYNNEI. V dropped 8 bases and J dropped 5 bases, with 13 bases sitting between them. The CDR3 is 13 amino acids. CDR3: CASSWGVENIQYF. CDR3 DNA sequence: TGTGCCAGCTCTTGGGGGGTGGAAAACATTCAGTACTTC.

This clonotype turned up a few times. The chain employs TRBV10-3 and TRBJ2-5; possibly TRBD2 for D (5 bases). The assigned J gene may be wrong: the sequence end matches TRBJ2-1 better. The CDR3 spans 17 residues. Per germline, CDR1 ENHRY and CDR2 SYGVKD. The DNA of the CDR3 is TGTGCCATCAGTGAGGGGCGGAAACTCCCGGGATACAATGAGCAGTTCTTC. This codes for CAISEGRKLPGYNEQFF.

The chain carries TRBV7-9 and TRBJ2-1; D may be TRBD1 or TRBD2 (5 bases each). The germline CDR1 and CDR2 sequences are SEHNR and FQNEAQ (reference sequence). V lost 8 bases and J lost 10, with 27 bases in between. There are 16 residues in the CDR3. CDR3 residues: CASEPAVQWGSGEQFF. CDR3 coding DNA: TGTGCCAGCGAGCCGGCGGTACAGTGGGGGTCGGGCGAGCAGTTCTTC.

This clonotype was detected a few times. In DNA form, the CDR3 reads TGTGCCAGCAGTTATAGCGGGGGGCAAGTTTACAATGAGCAGTTCTTC. Translating it yields CASSYSGGQVYNEQFF. The chain combines TRBV12-3 or TRBV12-4 with TRBJ2-1; 10 bases are a match to TRBD2. The ends lost 4 bases at V and 4 bases at J; junction bases unmatched: 7. CDR3 length: 16 residues.

The CDR3 loop reads CASSQTTGGTGELFF. The CDR3 DNA reads as TGTGCCAGCAGCCAGACGACAGGGGGCACCGGGGAGCTGTTTTTT. The chain is built from TRBV4-2 and TRBJ2-2, with 9 positions matching TRBD1. Trimming at V came to 3 bases and at J to 4 bases, leaving 3 bases not matched to a gene. The CDR3 loop spans 15 amino acids. Germline CDR1 is LGHNA and CDR2 is YNFKEQ.